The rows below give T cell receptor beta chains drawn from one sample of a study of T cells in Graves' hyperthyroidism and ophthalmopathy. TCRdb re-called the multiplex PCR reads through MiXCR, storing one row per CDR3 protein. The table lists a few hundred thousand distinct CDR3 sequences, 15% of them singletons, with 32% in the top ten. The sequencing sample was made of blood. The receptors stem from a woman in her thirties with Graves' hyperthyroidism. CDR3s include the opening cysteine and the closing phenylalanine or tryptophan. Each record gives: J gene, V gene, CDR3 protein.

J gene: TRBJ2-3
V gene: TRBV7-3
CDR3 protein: CASSLWGNSGTPADTQYF

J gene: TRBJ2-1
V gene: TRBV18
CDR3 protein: CASSPEGDPYNEQFF

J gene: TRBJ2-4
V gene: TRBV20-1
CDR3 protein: CSATPGGEGKNIQYF

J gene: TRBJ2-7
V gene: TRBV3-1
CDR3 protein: CASSQASGLAYEQYF

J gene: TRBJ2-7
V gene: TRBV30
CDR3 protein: CAWSTSEYEQYF

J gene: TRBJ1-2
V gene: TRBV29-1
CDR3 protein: CSAPQGRGHYGYTF

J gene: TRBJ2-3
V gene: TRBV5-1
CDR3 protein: CASSQTGGSDTQYF

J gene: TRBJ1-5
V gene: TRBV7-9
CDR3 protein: CASSPSWGRSGNQPQHF

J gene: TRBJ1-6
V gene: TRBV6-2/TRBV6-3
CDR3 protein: CANSMETGDSPLHF

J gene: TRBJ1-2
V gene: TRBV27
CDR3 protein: CASSFSGQVDYGYTF

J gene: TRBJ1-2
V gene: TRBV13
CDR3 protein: CASSLTGDYGYTF

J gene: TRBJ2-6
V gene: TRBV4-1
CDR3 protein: CASSQGRAYSGANVLTF

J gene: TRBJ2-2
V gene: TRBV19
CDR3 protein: CASSKGASGELFF

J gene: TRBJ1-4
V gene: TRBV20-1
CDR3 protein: CSAGRQGKNEKLFF

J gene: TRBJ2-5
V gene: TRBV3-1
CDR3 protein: CASSQVGGFQETQYF

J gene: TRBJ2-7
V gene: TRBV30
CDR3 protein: CAWSVLGQGAFWSYEQYF

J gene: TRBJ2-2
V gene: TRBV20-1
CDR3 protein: CSARGVAGETSGELFF

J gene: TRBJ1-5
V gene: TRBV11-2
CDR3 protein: CASSLDPLKPQHF

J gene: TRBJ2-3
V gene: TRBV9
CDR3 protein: CASSVTPRTGLRTDTQYF

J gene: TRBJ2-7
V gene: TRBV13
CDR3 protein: CASSLGQVIYEQYF

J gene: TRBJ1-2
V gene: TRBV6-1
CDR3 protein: CASSDARQGRPGYTF

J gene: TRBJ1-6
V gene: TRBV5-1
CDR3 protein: CASSLGQNNSPLHF

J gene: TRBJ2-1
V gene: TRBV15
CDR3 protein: CATSRERQDVTEQFF

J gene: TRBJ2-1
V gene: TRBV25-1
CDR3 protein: CASSLRDITSYNEQFF

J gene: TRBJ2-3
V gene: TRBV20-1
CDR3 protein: CSARESSADTQYF

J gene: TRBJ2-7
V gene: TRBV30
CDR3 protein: CAWSVSYSGSYEQYF

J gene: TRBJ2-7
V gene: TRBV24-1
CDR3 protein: CATSDARTSGSYEQYF